This TCR beta chain was identified during a study of blood T cell repertoires in COVID-19. Overall study: Some COVID-19 samples were acute and others convalescent; all came from the United States, Italy and Spain. T cells, B-cell-depleted T cells, or PBMCs supplied cDNA or gDNA.

Trimming removed 3 bases from V and 7 bases from J, with 19 bases in between. Germline CDR1 SGHVS, CDR2 FNYEAQ. This CDR3 has 15 residues. How the authors handled the data: Estimated nucleated cell counts came from reference gene primer amplification. TCRdb keeps only in-frame clones here, not all; method: immunoSEQ multiplex PCR. That table furnishes V, J and clone size, whereas the DNA furnished D and trimming. The sample has 110,000 to 150,000 clones; 79% are singletons. This TCR was sampled from a man aged 55 to 70 with acute or convalescent COVID-19. The chain joins TRBV7-6 to TRBJ2-7; possibly TRBD1 for D (5 bases). The sample taken for sequencing was peripheral blood. CDR3 sequence reads: CASSLVTGPWGEQYF. The CDR3 nucleotides read TGTGCCAGCAGCTTGGTAACAGGCCCTTGGGGAGAGCAGTACTTC.